A single sample gave rise to the 17 T cell receptor beta chains below, sequenced in a study of OX40 agonist ivuxolimab in advanced cancers. Generated by immunoSEQ multiplex PCR, the TCRdb table keeps only in-frame clones and is missing some. The sample contains 55,000 to 80,000 clones, 81% of which appear only once. The starting material was CD4+ or CD8+ T cells sorted from blood, obtained in a trial of the OX40 agonist ivuxolimab. These receptors were obtained from an adult with an advanced solid tumor such as melanoma, head and neck, liver or kidney cancer.

The V call is TRBV7-2, the J call TRBJ2-1; D may correspond to TRBD1 or TRBD2 (5 bases each). CDR3 size: 14 residues. Trimming removed 8 bases at V and 2 bases at J, with 13 bases between. Germline values: CDR1 SGHTA, CDR2 FQGNSA. CDR3 sequence: CASGGMGAYNEQFF. The CDR3 nucleotides are TGTGCCAGCGGAGGCATGGGGGCCTACAATGAGCAGTTCTTC. The full variable domain, rest sourced from reference TRBV7-2 and TRBJ2-1, is GAGVSQSPSNKVTEKGKDVELRCDPISGHTALYWYRQSLGQGLEFLIYFQGNSAPDKSGLPSDRFSAERTGGSVSTLTIQRTQQEDSAVYLCASGGMGAYNEQFFGPGTRLTVL.

The rearrangement uses TRBV5-4 and TRBJ2-1; unclear D gene. The CDR3 length is 11 residues. V was pared by 1 base and J by 8 bases, with 4 bases between. From germline, CDR1 is SGHNT and CDR2 YYREEE (reference sequence). The CDR3 spells CASSLLHEQFF. The CDR3 nucleotides are TGTGCCAGCAGCTTGCTGCATGAGCAGTTCTTC.

The chain has TRBV5-1 and TRBJ2-2; D remains ambiguous. This CDR3 contains 15 residues. Germline V lookup: CDR1 SGHRS, CDR2 YFSETQ. Deletions cut 0 bases from V and 9 bases from J, with 15 bases between. The DNA for the CDR3 is TGCGCCAGCAGCTTGGGTAGGACCCTTGGCCGGGAGCTGTTTTTT. Residues: CASSLGRTLGRELFF.

The gene calls are TRBV7-2 and TRBJ1-2, with 7 bases that match TRBD1. Unmatched junction bases numbered 12, after V lost 5 bases and J lost 6 bases. The germline CDR1 and CDR2 sequences are SGHTA and FQGNSA. This CDR3 region has 15 residues. The CDR3 spells CASSPRLAGGNGYTF. CDR3 bases: TGTGCCAGCAGCCCACGATTGGCAGGGGGAAATGGCTACACCTTC.

The chain joins TRBV12-5 to TRBJ1-4; tentatively, D is TRBD1 (6 bases). The V and J ends lost 0 bases and 10 bases respectively, with 18 bases between them. This CDR3 region has 16 residues. Per the germline V gene, CDR1 is LGHNT and CDR2 is FRNRAP. CDR3 nucleotides: TGTGCTAGTGGTTTGGTTACAGGGATCGGGGGTGGAAAACTGTTTTTT. It translates to CASGLVTGIGGGKLFF.

This chain connects TRBV9 to TRBJ2-2; D gene ambiguous. Between the trimmed V and J ends, which lost 3 bases and 3 bases, there was a span of 12 bases. The length of the CDR3 is 15 residues. Germline values: CDR1 SGDLS, CDR2 YYNGEE. CDR3 residues: CASSASARHTGELFF. In DNA form, the CDR3 reads TGTGCCAGCAGCGCCTCTGCCCGGCACACCGGGGAGCTGTTTTTT.

There are a few counts of this clone. This chain connects TRBV9 to TRBJ2-3, with D uncertain. V was clipped by 0 bases and J by 3 bases, with 11 bases between them. From germline, CDR1 is SGDLS and CDR2 YYNGEE. CDR3 length: 15 amino acids. The CDR3 bases are TGTGCCAGCAGCGTAGGAGGTCTAAATACAGATACGCAGTATTTT. Residues: CASSVGGLNTDTQYF. The full variable domain, in which reference TRBV9 and TRBJ2-3 provide the parts outside the CDR3, is DSGVTQTPKHLITATGQRVTLRCSPRSGDLSVYWYQQSLDQGLQFLIQYYNGEERAKGNILERFSAQQFPDLHSELNLSSLELGDSALYFCASSVGGLNTDTQYFGPGTRLTVL.

V gene TRBV15 combines with J gene TRBJ1-1, with D possibly being TRBD1 (5 bases). Trimming stripped 4 bases from V and 1 base from J, with 19 bases between. CDR3 length: 17 residues. Looked up from germline, CDR1 is LNHNV and CDR2 is YYDKDF (reference sequence). In nucleotides, the CDR3 is TGTGCCACCAGCAAACGCCCGTTGGACATGAGGAACACTGAAGCTTTCTTT. Translated: CATSKRPLDMRNTEAFF. Full variable domain (remainder filled in from reference TRBV15 and TRBJ1-1): DAMVIQNPRYQVTQFGKPVTLSCSQTLNHNVMYWYQQKSSQAPKLLFHYYDKDFNNEADTPDNFQSRRPNTSFCFLDIRSPGLGDTAMYLCATSKRPLDMRNTEAFFGQGTRLTVV.

The chain employs TRBV9 and TRBJ1-2; the match to TRBD1 covers 7 bases. The CDR3 loop spans 16 amino acids. Per germline, CDR1 SGDLS and CDR2 YYNGEE. The junction had 10 bases not matched to a gene; V was cut back by 0 bases and J by 5 bases. The CDR3 nucleotides read TGTGCCAGCAGCGTAGACCCCGGGACAGTGACTTATGGCTACACCTTC. Amino acids: CASSVDPGTVTYGYTF.

This clone was seen a single time. This chain uses TRBV9 with TRBJ2-7; TRBD1 matches at 7 bases. CDR3 length: 16 amino acids. CDR1 and CDR2 (germline): SGDLS, YYNGEE. V shed 0 bases, J shed 0 bases, and the junction held 6 bases outside the gene matches. The CDR3 spells CASSVGAGTVSYEQYF. The CDR3 DNA reads as TGTGCCAGCAGCGTAGGGGCCGGGACAGTCTCCTACGAGCAGTACTTC. The full variable domain, in which reference TRBV9 and TRBJ2-7 provide the parts outside the CDR3, is DSGVTQTPKHLITATGQRVTLRCSPRSGDLSVYWYQQSLDQGLQFLIQYYNGEERAKGNILERFSAQQFPDLHSELNLSSLELGDSALYFCASSVGAGTVSYEQYFGPGTRLTVT.

By share, this clone counts as medium-sized. CDR3 nucleotides: TGTGCCAGTAGTACCCGGAGCTATGGCTACACCTTC. Its protein is CASSTRSYGYTF. The chain has TRBV19 and TRBJ1-2; D is ambiguous. This CDR3 contains 12 residues. CDR1 and CDR2 (germline): LNHDA, SQIVND (reference sequence). Trimming cost V 4 bases and J 4 bases, with 7 bases left between them. Drawing the rest from reference TRBV19 and TRBJ1-2, the complete variable domain is DGGITQSPKYLFRKEGQNVTLSCEQNLNHDAMYWYRQDPGQGLRLIYYSQIVNDFQKGDIAEGYSVSREKKESFPLTVTSAQKNPTAFYLCASSTRSYGYTFGSGTRLTVV.

The chain uses TRBV5-8 and TRBJ2-5, with TRBD2 matching over 9 bases. J lost 2 bases, V lost 4 bases, and 6 bases had no gene match. The CDR3 loop spans 15 amino acids. CDR1 is SGHTS, CDR2 YDEGEE, per germline. This chain's CDR3 is CASSRSGGTQETQYF. The CDR3 region has the DNA TGTGCCAGCAGCCGTAGCGGGGGCACACAAGAGACCCAGTACTTC. Filled out from reference TRBV5-8 and TRBJ2-5, the complete variable domain reads EAGVTQSPTHLIKTRGQQATLRCSPISGHTSVYWYQQALGLGLQFLLWYDEGEERNRGNFPPRFSGRQFPNYSSELNVNALELEDSALYLCASSRSGGTQETQYFGPGTRLLVL.

J is TRBJ2-3 and V is TRBV6-6; 7 bases match TRBD1. The germline CDR1 and CDR2 sequences are MNHNY and SVGAGI (reference sequence). CDR3 length: 16 amino acids. Trimming cost V 6 bases and J 2 bases; bases outside gene matches: 11. CDR3 loop: CASSPHTGALTDTQYF. The CDR3 region has the DNA TGTGCCAGCAGCCCGCACACAGGGGCGCTCACAGATACGCAGTATTTT.

The V and J genes are TRBV18 and TRBJ1-2, with 9 bases matching TRBD1. From germline, CDR1 is KGHSH and CDR2 LQKENI. Trimming cost V 3 bases and J 5 bases; bases outside gene matches: 7. This CDR3 spans 15 amino acids. DNA of the CDR3: TGTGCCAGCTCACCCGAGGACAGGGGCCCATATGGCTACACCTTC. Its translation: CASSPEDRGPYGYTF.

This clone was seen a handful of times. The gene calls are TRBV2 and TRBJ1-2, with a possible D match to TRBD1 (6 bases). The CDR3 length is 14 residues. The V end was cut by 0 bases, the J end by 8 bases, with 13 bases between. Germline CDR1 reads SNHLY; CDR2 reads FYNNEI. CDR3 nucleotides: TGTGCCAGCAGTGAAGCGCGGGAACAGGGCGGCTACACCTTC. Its protein is CASSEAREQGGYTF.

The chain combines TRBV5-1 with TRBJ2-7, with 7 positions matching TRBD1. Per germline, CDR1 SGHRS and CDR2 YFSETQ. This CDR3 is built from 14 residues. V trimming: 4 bases; J trimming: 2 bases; junction bases outside the gene matches: 6. CDR3 sequence: CASSRDSETYEQYF. The CDR3, as DNA: TGCGCCAGCAGCCGGGACAGCGAAACCTACGAGCAGTACTTC.

This chain connects TRBV19 to TRBJ1-2, with D perhaps TRBD1 (5 bases). Trimming took 3 bases from V and 4 from J, leaving 15 bases between them. Germline V gives CDR1 LNHDA, CDR2 SQIVND (reference sequence). The CDR3 is made up of 15 amino acids. CDR3 nucleotide sequence: TGTGCCAGTAGTATCGTAGATGGGGCTGCCTATGGCTACACCTTC. Its translation: CASSIVDGAAYGYTF.